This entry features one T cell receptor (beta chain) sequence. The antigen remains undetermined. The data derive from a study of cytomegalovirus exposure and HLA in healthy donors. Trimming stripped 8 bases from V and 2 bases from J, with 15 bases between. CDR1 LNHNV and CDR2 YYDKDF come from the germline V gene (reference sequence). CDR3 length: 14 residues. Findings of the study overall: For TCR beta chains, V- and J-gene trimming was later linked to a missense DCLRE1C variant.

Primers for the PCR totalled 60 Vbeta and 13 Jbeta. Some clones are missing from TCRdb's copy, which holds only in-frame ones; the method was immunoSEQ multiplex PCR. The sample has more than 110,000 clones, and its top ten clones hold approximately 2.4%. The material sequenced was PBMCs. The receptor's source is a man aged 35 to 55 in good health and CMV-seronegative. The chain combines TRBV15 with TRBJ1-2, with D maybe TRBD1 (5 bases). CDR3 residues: CATHGSGGNYGYTF. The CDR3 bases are TGTGCCACCCACGGAAGCGGGGGGAACTATGGCTACACCTTC.